The present T cell receptor (beta chain) was sequenced within a study of identical twins. General study results and limits: The study drew conclusions from cross-sectional statistical analysis, not from following the same donors. Some out-of-frame alpha sequences were shared by twins, and these showed excess low generation probability. Models predicted too little out-of-frame TCR alpha sharing in monozygotic twins.

TCRdb analysed the 5' RACE reads with MiXCR anew, one entry per CDR3 protein. The repertoire holds around 1.7 million distinct CDR3 sequences, about 32% seen once, with approximately 0.29% in the top ten. Germline V gives CDR1 ENHRY, CDR2 SYGVKD. The CDR3 is made up of 18 amino acids. The V and J ends lost 0 bases and 6 bases respectively, with 21 bases between them. This clonotype was counted at least ten times. Antigen unknown. The chain combines TRBV10-3 with TRBJ2-1, with D hard to call. The clonotype was recovered from a newborn girl in good health. Sequencing was carried out using cord blood. CDR3 nucleotide sequence: TGTGCCATCAGTGAGTCAATAGCTCTGCGGATACTATTCAATGAGCAGTTCTTC. The encoded protein is CAISESIALRILFNEQFF.